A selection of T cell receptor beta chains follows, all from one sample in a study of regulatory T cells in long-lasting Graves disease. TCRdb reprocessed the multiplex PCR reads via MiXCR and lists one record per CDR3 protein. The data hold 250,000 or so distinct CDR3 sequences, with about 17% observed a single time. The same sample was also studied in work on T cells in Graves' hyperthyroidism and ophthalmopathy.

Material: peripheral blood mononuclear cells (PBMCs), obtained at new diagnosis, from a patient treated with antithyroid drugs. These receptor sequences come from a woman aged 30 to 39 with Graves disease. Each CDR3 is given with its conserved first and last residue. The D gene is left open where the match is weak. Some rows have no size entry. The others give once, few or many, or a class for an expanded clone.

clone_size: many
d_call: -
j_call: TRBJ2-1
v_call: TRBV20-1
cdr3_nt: TGCAGTGCTAGACTAGCTTGGAATGAGCAGTTCTTC
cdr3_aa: CSARLAWNEQFF

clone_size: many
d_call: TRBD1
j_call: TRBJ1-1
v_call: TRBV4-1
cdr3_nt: TGCGCCAGCAGTCGATCCCTGGACAGGGCTTTGAACACTGAAGCTTTCTTT
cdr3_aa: CASSRSLDRALNTEAFF

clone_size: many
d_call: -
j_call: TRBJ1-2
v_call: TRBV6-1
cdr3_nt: TGTGCCAGCAGACCCCCGGGACCCTATGGCTACACCTTC
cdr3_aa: CASRPPGPYGYTF

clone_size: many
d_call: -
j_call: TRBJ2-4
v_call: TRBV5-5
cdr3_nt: TGTGCCAGCAGCTTGGCGGCAGGGACCGGTGACATTCAGTACTTC
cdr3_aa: CASSLAAGTGDIQYF

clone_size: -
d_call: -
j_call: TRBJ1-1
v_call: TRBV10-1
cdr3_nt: TGCGCCAGCAGTGCCTTAATCGACCAAACTGAAGCTTTCTTT
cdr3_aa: CASSALIDQTEAFF

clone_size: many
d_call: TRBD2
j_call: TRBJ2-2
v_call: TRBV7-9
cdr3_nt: TGTGCCAGCAGCCGCGGGGGGGCGAGACACGGGGAGCTGTTTTTT
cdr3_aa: CASSRGGARHGELFF

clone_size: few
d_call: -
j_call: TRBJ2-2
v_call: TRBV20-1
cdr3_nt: TGCAGTGCCTCCGGGACCGTGAACACCGGGGAGCTGTTTTTT
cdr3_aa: CSASGTVNTGELFF

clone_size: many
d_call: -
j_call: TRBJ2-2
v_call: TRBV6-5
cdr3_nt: TGTGCCAGCAGTTACTCGTTGGATGCCGGGGAGCTGTTTTTT
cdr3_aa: CASSYSLDAGELFF

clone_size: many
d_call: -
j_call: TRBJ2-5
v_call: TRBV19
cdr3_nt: TGTGCCAGTAGTGGAAGGCAGGCAGCTGAAGAGACCCAGTACTTC
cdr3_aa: CASSGRQAAEETQYF

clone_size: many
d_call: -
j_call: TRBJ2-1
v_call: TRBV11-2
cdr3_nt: TGTGCCAGCAGCTTCTCCCCTAGCTCCTACAATGAGCAGTTCTTC
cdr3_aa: CASSFSPSSYNEQFF

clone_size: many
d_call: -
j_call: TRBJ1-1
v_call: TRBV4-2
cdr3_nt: TGTGCCAGCAGCCAAGAGGGTGGCAGGGCGAACACTGAAGCTTTCTTT
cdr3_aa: CASSQEGGRANTEAFF

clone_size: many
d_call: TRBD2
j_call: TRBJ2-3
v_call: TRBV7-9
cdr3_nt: TGTGCCAGCAGCTTAGGACTAGCGGGGACAAGCACAGATACGCAGTATTTT
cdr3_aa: CASSLGLAGTSTDTQYF

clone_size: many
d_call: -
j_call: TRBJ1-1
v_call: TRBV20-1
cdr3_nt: TGCAGTGCTAGATCCGAGGGGGACACTGAAGCTTTCTTT
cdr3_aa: CSARSEGDTEAFF

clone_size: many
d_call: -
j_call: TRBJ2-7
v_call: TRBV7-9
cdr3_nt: TGTGCCAGCACCCCACCGCGGGTTGGCACCTACGAGCAGTACTTC
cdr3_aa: CASTPPRVGTYEQYF

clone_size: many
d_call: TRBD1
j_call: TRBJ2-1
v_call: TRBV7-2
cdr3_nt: TGTGCCAGCAGACAGGGGATTTGGAATGAGCAGTTCTTC
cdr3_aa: CASRQGIWNEQFF

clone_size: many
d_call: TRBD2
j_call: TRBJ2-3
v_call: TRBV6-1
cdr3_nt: TGTGCCAGCAGGATAGCGGGGAGCACAGATACGCAGTATTTT
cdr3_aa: CASRIAGSTDTQYF

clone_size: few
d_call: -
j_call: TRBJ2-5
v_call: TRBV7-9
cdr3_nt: TGTGCCGGCAGCTTAGAAGTCGGAGAGACCCAGTACTTC
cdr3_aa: CAGSLEVGETQYF

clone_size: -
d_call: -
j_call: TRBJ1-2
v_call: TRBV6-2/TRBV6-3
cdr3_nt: TGTGCCAGCAGTGAAAGAGACAGTTTTAGCTATGGCTACACCTTC
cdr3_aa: CASSERDSFSYGYTF

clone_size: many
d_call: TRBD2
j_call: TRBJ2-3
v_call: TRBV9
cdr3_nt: TGTGCCAGCACCCCTAGCGGGAGATTCTACACAGATACGCAGTATTTT
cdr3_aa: CASTPSGRFYTDTQYF

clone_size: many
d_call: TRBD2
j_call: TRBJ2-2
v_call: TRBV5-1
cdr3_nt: TGCGCCAGCAGCTTGAACCTACTAGCGGGAGAATACACCGGGGAGCTGTTTTTT
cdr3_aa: CASSLNLLAGEYTGELFF

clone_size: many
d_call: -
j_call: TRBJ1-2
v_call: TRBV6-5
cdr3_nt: TGTGCCAGCAGTTACGCCCCCTTCTATGCTGGCTACACCTTC
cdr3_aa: CASSYAPFYAGYTF

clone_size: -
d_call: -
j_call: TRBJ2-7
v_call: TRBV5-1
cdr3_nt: TGCGCCAGCAGCTTGGAGCCTCACCCCCTGAACGAGCAGTACTTC
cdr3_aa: CASSLEPHPLNEQYF

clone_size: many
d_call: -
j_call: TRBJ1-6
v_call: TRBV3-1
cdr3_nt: TGTGCCAGCAGCCAGGGACCACCGGGGAACTATAATTCACCCCTCCACTTT
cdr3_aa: CASSQGPPGNYNSPLHF

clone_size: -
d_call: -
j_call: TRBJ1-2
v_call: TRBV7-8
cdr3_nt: TGTGCCAGCAGCACCCCGGGGTCCTTTTGGGGCTACACCTTC
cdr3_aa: CASSTPGSFWGYTF

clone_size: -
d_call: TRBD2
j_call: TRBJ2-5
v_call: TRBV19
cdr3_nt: TGTGCCAGTAGTACCCGCGGGTTAGGGACTACAAAAGAGGCCCAGTACTTC
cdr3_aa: CASSTRGLGTTKEAQYF

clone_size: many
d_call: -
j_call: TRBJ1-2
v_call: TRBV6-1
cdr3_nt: TGTGCCAGCACGTTCGGCCGCTATGTGGCTGGCTACACCTTC
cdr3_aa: CASTFGRYVAGYTF

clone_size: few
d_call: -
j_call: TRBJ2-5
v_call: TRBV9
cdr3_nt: TGTGCCAGCAGCCCCCGGACAACCCAAGAGACCCAGTACTTC
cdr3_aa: CASSPRTTQETQYF

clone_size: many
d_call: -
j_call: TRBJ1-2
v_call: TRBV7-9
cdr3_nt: TGTGCCAGCGGTGAACAGGGCAACTATGGCTACACCTTC
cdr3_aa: CASGEQGNYGYTF

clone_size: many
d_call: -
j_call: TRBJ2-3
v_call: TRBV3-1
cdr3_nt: TGTGCCAGCAGCCCAGGACTGGCGGGGAACACAGATACGCAGTATTTT
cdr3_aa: CASSPGLAGNTDTQYF

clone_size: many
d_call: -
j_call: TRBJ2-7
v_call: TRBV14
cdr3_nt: TGTGCCAGCAGCCAAGCTACCGGCTTACACTACGAGCAGTACTTC
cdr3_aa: CASSQATGLHYEQYF

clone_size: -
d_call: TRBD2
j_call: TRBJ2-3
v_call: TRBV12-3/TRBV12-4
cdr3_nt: TGTGCCAGCAGTCCTACTAGCGGGGGGGCAAGAAGTACGCAGTATTTT
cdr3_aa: CASSPTSGGARSTQYF

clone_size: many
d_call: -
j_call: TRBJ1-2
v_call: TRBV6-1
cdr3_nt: TGTGCCAGCAGTGAAGGCCCGTCGGTGAGGTATGGCTACACCTTC
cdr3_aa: CASSEGPSVRYGYTF

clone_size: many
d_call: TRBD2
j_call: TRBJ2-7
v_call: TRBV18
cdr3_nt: TGTGCCAGCTCACGGGAGGGTGAAGGATACGAGCAGTACTTC
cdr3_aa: CASSREGEGYEQYF

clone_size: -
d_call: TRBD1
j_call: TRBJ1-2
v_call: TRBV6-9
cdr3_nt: TGTGCCAGCAGTTACCCGGGACAGGGCTTGGGCTATGGCTACACCTTC
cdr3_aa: CASSYPGQGLGYGYTF

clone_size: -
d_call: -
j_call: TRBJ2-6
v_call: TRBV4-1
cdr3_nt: TGCGCCAGCAGCCAAGATTGGGGGACTGGGGCCAACGTCCTGACTTTC
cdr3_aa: CASSQDWGTGANVLTF

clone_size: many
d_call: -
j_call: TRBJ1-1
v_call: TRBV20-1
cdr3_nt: TGCAGTGGAATCGAGGTAATGAACACTGAAGCTTTCTTT
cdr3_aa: CSGIEVMNTEAFF

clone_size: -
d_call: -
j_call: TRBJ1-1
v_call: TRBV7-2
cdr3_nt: TGTGCCAGCAACCTAGGGGGGCAAGCTTTCTTT
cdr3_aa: CASNLGGQAFF

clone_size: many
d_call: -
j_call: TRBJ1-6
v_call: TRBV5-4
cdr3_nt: TGTGCCAGCAGCTTACGCGTCTTGTCACCCCTCCACTTT
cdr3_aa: CASSLRVLSPLHF

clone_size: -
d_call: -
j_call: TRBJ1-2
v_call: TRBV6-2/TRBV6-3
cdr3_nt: TGTGCCAGCAGTTACTCGCTAGGTTTTGGCTACACCTTC
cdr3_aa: CASSYSLGFGYTF

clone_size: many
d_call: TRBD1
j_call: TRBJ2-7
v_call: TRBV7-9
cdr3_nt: TGTGCCAGCAGCAACCCCGGGACAGGGAGTTACGAGCAGTACTTC
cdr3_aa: CASSNPGTGSYEQYF

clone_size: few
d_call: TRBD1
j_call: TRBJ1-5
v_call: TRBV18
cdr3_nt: TGTGCCAGCTCACCATTAAGTTTGTCGCAGGGGGATAACAATCAGCCCCAGCATTTT
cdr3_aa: CASSPLSLSQGDNNQPQHF

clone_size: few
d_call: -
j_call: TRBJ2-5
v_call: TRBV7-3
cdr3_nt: TGTGCCAGCAGCGCGGCCGGGGAGACCCAGTACTTC
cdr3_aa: CASSAAGETQYF

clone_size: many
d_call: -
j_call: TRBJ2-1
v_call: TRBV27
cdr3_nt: TGTGCCAGCAGTTTAGGCCCCAGTACCCACAATGAGCAGTTCTTC
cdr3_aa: CASSLGPSTHNEQFF

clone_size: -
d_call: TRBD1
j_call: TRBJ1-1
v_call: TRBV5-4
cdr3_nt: TGTGCCAGCAGCTTGGGAGGGACAGTAGAAGCTTTCTTT
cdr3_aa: CASSLGGTVEAFF

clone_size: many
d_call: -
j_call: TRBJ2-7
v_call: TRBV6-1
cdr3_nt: TGTGCCAGCAGGACTGGCCGTAACTACGAGCAGTACTTC
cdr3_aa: CASRTGRNYEQYF

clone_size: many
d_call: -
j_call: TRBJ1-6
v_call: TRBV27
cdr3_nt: TGTGCCAGCAGTACTCCGTCGCCCTGGGTTTCACCCCTCCACTTT
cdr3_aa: CASSTPSPWVSPLHF

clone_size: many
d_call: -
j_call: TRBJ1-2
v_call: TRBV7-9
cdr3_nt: TGTGCCAGCAGCTTATTTGGAGCCCAATCCTATGGCTACACCTTC
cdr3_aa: CASSLFGAQSYGYTF

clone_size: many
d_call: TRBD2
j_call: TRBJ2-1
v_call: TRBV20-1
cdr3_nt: TGCAGTGCTAGAGACCGCCTTTCTCCAGGGACTAGCGGGGGCCGTAGATCCTACAATGAGCAGTTCTTC
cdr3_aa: CSARDRLSPGTSGGRRSYNEQFF

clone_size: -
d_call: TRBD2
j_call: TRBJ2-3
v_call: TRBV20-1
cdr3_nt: TGCAGTGCTAGAGACCCTAGCGGGAAAGGCACAGATACGCAGTATTTT
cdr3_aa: CSARDPSGKGTDTQYF

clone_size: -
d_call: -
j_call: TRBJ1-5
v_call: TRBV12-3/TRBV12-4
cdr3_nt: TGTGCCAGCAGTTTATGGAGGGGGGACACGAATCAGCCCCAGCATTTT
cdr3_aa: CASSLWRGDTNQPQHF

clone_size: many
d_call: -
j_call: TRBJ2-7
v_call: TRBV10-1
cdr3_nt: TGCGCCAGCAGTGACCCGGGACGCGGTATTAACGAGCAGTACTTC
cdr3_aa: CASSDPGRGINEQYF

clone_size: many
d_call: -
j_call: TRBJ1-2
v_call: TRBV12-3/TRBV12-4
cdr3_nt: TGTGCCAGCAGTGTGACAGCGACCTATGGCTACACCTTC
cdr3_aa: CASSVTATYGYTF

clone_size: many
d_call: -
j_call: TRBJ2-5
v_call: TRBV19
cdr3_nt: TGTGCCAGTAGTATGGGAGTACGGCGTATGGAGACCCAGTACTTC
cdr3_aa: CASSMGVRRMETQYF

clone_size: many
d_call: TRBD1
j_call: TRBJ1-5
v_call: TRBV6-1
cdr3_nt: TGTGCCAGCAGTGATGGGACAGGGGCAATACCAGGCAATCAGCCCCAGCATTTT
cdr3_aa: CASSDGTGAIPGNQPQHF

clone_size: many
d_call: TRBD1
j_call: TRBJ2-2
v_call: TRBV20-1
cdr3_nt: TGCAGTGCTTTAAAGAGGCAGGGGGCCGGGGAGCTGTTTTTT
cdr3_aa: CSALKRQGAGELFF

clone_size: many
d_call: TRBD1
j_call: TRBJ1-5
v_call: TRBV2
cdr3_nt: TGTGCCAGCAGTGCATTATTCGCCCCGGGACAGGGGGATCAGCCCCAGCATTTT
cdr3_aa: CASSALFAPGQGDQPQHF

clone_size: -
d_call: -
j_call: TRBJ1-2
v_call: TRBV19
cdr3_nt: TGTGCCAGTAGTCTGTATGGGGTTACGGGCTATGGCTACACCTTC
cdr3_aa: CASSLYGVTGYGYTF

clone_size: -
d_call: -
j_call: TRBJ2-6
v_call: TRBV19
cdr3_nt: TGTGCCAGTAGTATAGCCTTCTCTGGGGCCAACGTCCTGACTTTC
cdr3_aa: CASSIAFSGANVLTF

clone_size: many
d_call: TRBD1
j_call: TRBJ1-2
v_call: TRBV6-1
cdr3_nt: TGTGCCAGCAGTGAAGATGGACAGGCTAACTATGGCTACACCTTC
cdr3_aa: CASSEDGQANYGYTF

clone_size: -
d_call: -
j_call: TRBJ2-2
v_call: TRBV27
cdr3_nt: TGTGCCATCCAGTTGGGCGGGGAGCTGTTTTTT
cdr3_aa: CAIQLGGELFF